This entry describes one T cell receptor (beta chain). No antigen is known for it. This sample was taken from a study of PD-L1 blockade in urothelial cancer. Study at large: The year 2014 saw patients start atezolizumab, 1,200 mg intravenously every 3 weeks. Men with urothelial cancer arising in the bladder made up about 90% of the roughly 29 patients. Findings and limits, study-wide: Tumor-associated TCR clones expanded more in blood at 3 weeks in patients with durable benefit.

Only in-frame clones appear in the TCRdb table, and some are missing; sequencing was by immunoSEQ multiplex PCR. The sample lists approximately 50,000 clones, about 86% occurring once. The germline gives CDR1 SGHTA, CDR2 FQGNSA. The V gene end was trimmed by 1 base and the J gene end by 2 bases; junction bases not matched to a gene: 6. The CDR3 has 18 amino acids. The time point here: pretreatment peripheral blood. The starting material was PBMCs, obtained around atezolizumab (anti-PD-L1) treatment. The V and J genes are TRBV7-2 and TRBJ2-3, with 13 bases lining up with TRBD2. This clonotype was obtained from a man aged 70 or older with urothelial cancer. This CDR3 is CASSLERTSGGITDTQYF. The CDR3 DNA reads TGTGCCAGCAGCTTAGAGAGGACTAGCGGGGGTATCACAGATACGCAGTATTTT.